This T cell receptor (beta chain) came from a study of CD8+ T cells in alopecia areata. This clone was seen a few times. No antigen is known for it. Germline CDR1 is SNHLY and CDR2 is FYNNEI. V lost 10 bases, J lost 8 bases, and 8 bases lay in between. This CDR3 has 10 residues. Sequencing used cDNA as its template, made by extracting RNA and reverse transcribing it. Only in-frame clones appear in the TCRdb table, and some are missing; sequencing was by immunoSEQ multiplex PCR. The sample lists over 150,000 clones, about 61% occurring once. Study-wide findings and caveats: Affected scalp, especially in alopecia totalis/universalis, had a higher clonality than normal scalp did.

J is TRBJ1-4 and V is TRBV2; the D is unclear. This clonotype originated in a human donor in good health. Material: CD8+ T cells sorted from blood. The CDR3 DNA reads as TGTGCCACCATGCAGGAAAAACTGTTTTTT. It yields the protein CATMQEKLFF. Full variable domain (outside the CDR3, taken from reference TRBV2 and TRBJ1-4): EPEVTQTPSHQVTQMGQEVILRCVPISNHLYFYWYRQILGQKVEFLVSFYNNEISEKSEIFDDQFSVERPDGSNFTLKIRSTKLEDSAMYFCATMQEKLFFGSGTQLSVL.